The rows below give T cell receptor beta chains drawn from one sample of a study of cytomegalovirus exposure and HLA in healthy donors. Here immunoSEQ multiplex PCR was the method, and the copy in TCRdb shows in-frame clones only, minus some. Among roughly 100,000 clones, about 80% were seen once, and the ten largest hold over 3.5%. Material: PBMCs. The receptors were gathered from a man aged 35-49 years in good health and CMV-seronegative. The CDR3 runs from the conserved cysteine through the conserved F or W. The D gene is left open where the match is weak. Size tells how often a clone was seen (once, few, many) or the class of an expanded clone, and some rows leave it out.

clone_size j_call d_call v_call cdr3_aa cdr3_nt
NA TRBJ2-5 TRBD2 TRBV10-3 CAISEPLGLAGGQETQYF TGTGCCATCAGTGAGCCCCTGGGACTAGCGGGGGGACAAGAGACCCAGTACTTC
NA TRBJ1-6 NA TRBV2 CASRGEVNSPLHF TGTGCCAGCAGGGGAGAGGTGAATTCACCCCTCCACTTT
NA TRBJ2-7 TRBD2 TRBV15 CATSRLAGGHDEQYF TGTGCCACCAGCAGACTAGCGGGGGGGCACGACGAGCAGTACTTC
once TRBJ2-1 NA TRBV7-2 CASSRRGGAYNEQFF TGTGCCAGCAGCCGACGAGGGGGTGCCTACAATGAGCAGTTCTTC
NA TRBJ2-3 NA TRBV6-1 CASSEGGDTDTQYF TGTGCCAGCAGTGAAGGCGGAGACACAGATACGCAGTATTTT
NA TRBJ1-2 TRBD1 TRBV19 CASSAPDRSSYGYTF TGTGCCAGTAGTGCCCCGGACAGGAGTTCCTATGGCTACACCTTC
NA TRBJ2-4 NA TRBV27 CASSLRPMGLNIQYF TGTGCCAGCAGTTTAAGGCCCATGGGACTAAACATTCAGTACTTC
NA TRBJ2-7 TRBD1 TRBV6-5 CASSQTGGSYEQYF TGTGCCAGCAGTCAGACAGGGGGCTCCTACGAGCAGTACTTC
NA TRBJ2-1 NA TRBV5-1 CASSSQGGGSYNEQFF TGCGCCAGCAGCTCCCAGGGCGGCGGCTCCTACAATGAGCAGTTCTTC
few TRBJ2-3 TRBD1 TRBV7-9 CASSGTGTGVDTQYF TGTGCCAGCAGCGGGACCGGGACAGGGGTTGATACGCAGTATTTT
NA TRBJ1-5 NA TRBV6-5 CASRTGYQPQHF TGTGCCAGCAGGACGGGATATCAGCCCCAGCATTTT
NA TRBJ1-3 TRBD1 TRBV7-8 CASSLARTGISGNTIYF TGTGCCAGCAGCTTAGCGCGGACAGGGATCTCTGGAAACACCATATATTTT
few TRBJ2-2 TRBD1 TRBV28 CVAEAGGNTGELFF TGTGTCGCAGAGGCAGGGGGCAACACCGGGGAGCTGTTTTTT
NA TRBJ2-7 TRBD1 TRBV13 CASSLGRQGYEQYF TGTGCCAGCAGCTTAGGCCGACAGGGCTACGAGCAGTACTTC
NA TRBJ2-5 TRBD1 TRBV7-6 CASSLAGGTGGMETQYF TGTGCCAGCAGCTTAGCGGGAGGAACAGGGGGAATGGAGACCCAGTACTTC
NA TRBJ2-3 NA TRBV10-2 CASSVVGGDTQYF TGCGCCAGCAGCGTGGTAGGCGGAGATACGCAGTATTTT
once TRBJ2-1 TRBD2 TRBV9 CASSVDLAGEQFF TGTGCCAGCAGCGTAGACTTAGCGGGCGAGCAGTTCTTC
NA TRBJ1-5 NA TRBV7-8 CASSLGGGPLHESQHF TGTGCCAGCAGCCTAGGGGGGGGGCCCCTCCACGAATCCCAGCATTTT
medium-sized TRBJ2-2 NA TRBV29-1 CSVAPVDTGELFF TGCAGCGTTGCCCCGGTGGACACCGGGGAGCTGTTTTTT
NA TRBJ1-1 NA TRBV6-5 CASRTTVNTEAFF TGTGCCAGCAGGACGACAGTGAACACTGAAGCTTTCTTT
NA TRBJ2-2 NA TRBV6-5 CASSGLSANTGELFF TGTGCCAGCTCCGGACTGAGCGCGAACACCGGGGAGCTGTTTTTT
NA TRBJ1-2 TRBD1 TRBV7-8 CASSPVLLTTGNYGYTF TGTGCCAGCAGCCCCGTTCTCCTTACGACAGGGAACTATGGCTACACCTTC
few TRBJ2-3 NA TRBV4-2 CASSPNRASSRGTDTQYF TGTGCCAGCAGCCCCAACCGGGCTAGCTCTCGAGGCACAGATACGCAGTATTTT
NA TRBJ1-1 NA TRBV5-4 CASSLRWAGSTEAFF TGTGCCAGCAGCTTGAGGTGGGCAGGCAGCACTGAAGCTTTCTTT